Described below is a single T cell receptor (beta chain) sequence and its context. Given a much more abundant clone one base away, this may be a read error. The source of the sample is a study of blood T cells in healthy people across ages. With a J-beta primer mix and a sample-barcoded 5' primer, a second PCR ran about 7 to 12 cycles. One entry per CDR3 protein results from TCRdb running MiXCR on the 5' RACE reads. The table has approximately 900,000 distinct CDR3 sequences, under 35% seen once. The germline CDR1 and CDR2 sequences are MDHEN and SYDVKM. The CDR3 is made up of 15 amino acids. These data were likewise used in another study, on T cells of mothers and their children.

The rearrangement joins TRBV28 to TRBJ2-4; D is possibly TRBD1 (7 bases). Material: blood. This TCR came from a middle-aged woman in good health. As DNA, the CDR3 is TGTGCTAGCGGTCCCCAGACGACAGGGAAAAACATTCAGTACTTC. Encoded protein: CASGPQTTGKNIQYF. Using reference TRBV28 and TRBJ2-4 for the parts outside the CDR3, the full variable domain is DVKVTQSSRYLVKRTGEKVFLECVQDMDHENMFWYRQDPGLGLRLIYFSYDVKMKEKGDIPEGYSVSREKKERFSLILESASTNQTSMYLCASGPQTTGKNIQYFGAGTRLSVL.